Presented here are 17 T cell receptor beta chains from one specimen sequenced in a study of Ad26.COV2.S vaccination and SARS-CoV-2 variants. Data came from immunoSEQ multiplex PCR; TCRdb stores just in-frame clones and leaves some out. The sample has about 420,000 clones; around 89% are singletons. Stated treatment: over 15 received Ad26.COV2.S at low or high dose, single or two shots; about 5 received placebo; per-sample allocation not given. The samples were gathered on day 63 after the first injection of vaccine or placebo. Sequencing used peripheral blood, obtained in a trial of Ad26.COV2.S vaccine versus placebo. Receptor source: a person aged 18-60 years who received the Ad26.COV2.S COVID-19 vaccine or a placebo.

The V and J genes are TRBV19 and TRBJ1-5; D is perhaps TRBD1 (5 bases). The CDR3 runs 16 residues. Germline V gene lookup returns CDR1 LNHDA and CDR2 SQIVND (reference sequence). Between the trimmed V and J ends, which lost 5 bases and 5 bases, there was a span of 19 bases. The CDR3 is CASSVGINPGHQPQHF. The CDR3 DNA sequence: TGTGCCAGTAGTGTTGGAATTAATCCAGGGCATCAGCCCCAGCATTTT.

V and J are TRBV18 and TRBJ2-7; the D is unclear. The CDR3 runs to 13 residues. CDR1 is KGHSH and CDR2 is LQKENI in the germline V gene. V was pared by 4 bases and J by 4 bases, with 11 bases between. The CDR3, as DNA: TGTGCCAGCTCACTTCGACCTGGATACGAGCAGTACTTC. It specifies CASSLRPGYEQYF.

The CDR3 region has the DNA TGTGCCAGCAGCGCGGGACTAGCGGTCGACGAGCAGTTCTTC. Protein product: CASSAGLAVDEQFF. The chain links TRBV2 to TRBJ2-1, with 11 bases matching TRBD2. J gave up 10 bases and V 6 bases, and 8 bases lay outside the gene matches. The CDR3 sequence is 14 residues long. Germline V lookup: CDR1 SNHLY, CDR2 FYNNEI.

V usage is TRBV10-1 and J usage is TRBJ2-7, with 8 nucleotides matching TRBD1. Germline CDR1 reads WNHNN; CDR2 reads SYGVQD (reference sequence). J was trimmed by 3 bases and V by 6 bases; bases with no gene match: 7. The CDR3 is 14 amino acids. CDR3 sequence: CASRRTGSNYEQYF. DNA of the CDR3: TGCGCCAGCAGGCGGACAGGGTCTAACTACGAGCAGTACTTC.

The rearrangement joins TRBV27 to TRBJ2-7, with 11 bases matching TRBD1. The CDR3 is 14 residues long. With 4 bases clipped from V and 4 bases from J, the junction kept 3 bases outside the gene matches. In germline, CDR1 is MNHEY, CDR2 SMNVEV (reference sequence). CDR3 coding DNA: TGTGCCAGCAGTTGGGGGACAGGGGGGTACGAGCAGTACTTC. This encodes CASSWGTGGYEQYF.

The chain recombines TRBV7-9 with TRBJ2-3; 7 bases agree with TRBD1. The CDR3 is 18 residues long. Germline trimming cut 4 bases from V and 0 bases from J; bases unmatched to any gene: 13. CDR1 SEHNR and CDR2 FQNEAQ come from the germline V gene (reference sequence). The CDR3 spells CASSSPSRDSISTDTQYF. CDR3 DNA sequence: TGTGCCAGCAGCTCACCCAGCCGGGACAGCATTAGCACAGATACGCAGTATTTT.

The chain joins TRBV5-4 to TRBJ1-6; a possible D gene is TRBD1 (5 bases). From germline, CDR1 is SGHNT and CDR2 YYREEE (reference sequence). This CDR3 is 15 amino acids long. Trimming took 4 bases from V and 13 from J, leaving 21 bases between them. The CDR3 region has the DNA TGTGCCAGCAGCCCGCGTGGGGCTATAATTCACCCCCTCCACTTT. This codes for CASSPRGAIIHPLHF. Full variable domain (outside the CDR3, taken from reference TRBV5-4 and TRBJ1-6): ETGVTQSPTHLIKTRGQQVTLRCSSQSGHNTVSWYQQALGQGPQFIFQYYREEENGRGNFPPRFSGLQFPNYSSELNVNALELDDSALYLCASSPRGAIIHPLHFGNGTRLTVT.

The chain is built from TRBV25-1 and TRBJ2-7, with D perhaps TRBD1 (5 bases). Germline V gives CDR1 MGHDK, CDR2 SYGVNS. V gave up 3 bases and J gave up 6 bases, with 15 bases separating them. The CDR3 has 14 amino acids. This CDR3 reads CASSDLGHGLEQYF. CDR3 nucleotide sequence: TGTGCCAGCAGTGACCTCGGACACGGTCTCGAGCAGTACTTC.

The genes are TRBV7-6 and TRBJ2-6; D may correspond to TRBD1 or TRBD2 (5 bases each). Germline V gives CDR1 SGHVS, CDR2 FNYEAQ. This CDR3 spans 17 amino acids. Trimming shortened V by 1 base and J by 2 bases, and 12 bases separated the two germline ends. CDR3 in amino acids: CASSLVRGTPGANVLTF. The DNA of the CDR3 is TGTGCCAGCAGCTTAGTTCGGGGCACCCCTGGGGCCAACGTCCTGACTTTC.

The V call is TRBV29-1, the J call TRBJ1-1, with 8 bases aligning to TRBD1. The germline V gene encodes CDR1 SQVTM and CDR2 ANQGSEA. This CDR3 has 13 amino acids. V was clipped by 6 bases and J by 3 bases; unmatched bases: 6. The CDR3 sequence is CSVSTGGDTEAFF. CDR3 DNA sequence: TGCAGCGTCAGTACAGGGGGGGACACTGAAGCTTTCTTT.

V gene TRBV30 combines with J gene TRBJ1-2; 11 nucleotides match TRBD1. The CDR3 is 16 amino acids. In germline, CDR1 is GTSNPN, CDR2 SVGIG (reference sequence). V shed 1 base and J 8 bases; nucleotides not matched to a gene: 12. CDR3 protein: CAWSGGFGQGAFGYTF. CDR3 nucleotide sequence: TGTGCCTGGAGTGGAGGGTTTGGACAGGGGGCCTTCGGCTACACCTTC.

This chain connects TRBV7-9 to TRBJ1-1, with no clear D. The V gene's germline CDR1 is SEHNR and CDR2 FQNEAQ (reference sequence). V shed 1 base and J shed 8 bases, with 8 bases lying between them. This CDR3 contains 12 residues. In DNA form, the CDR3 reads TGTGCCAGCAGCTTAGGGTTGACAGAAGCTTTCTTT. This translates into CASSLGLTEAFF. The full variable domain, in which reference TRBV7-9 and TRBJ1-1 provide the parts outside the CDR3, is DTGVSQNPRHKITKRGQNVTFRCDPISEHNRLYWYRQTLGQGPEFLTYFQNEAQLEKSRLLSDRFSAERPKGSFSTLEIQRTEQGDSAMYLCASSLGLTEAFFGQGTRLTVV.

This chain links TRBV10-3 with TRBJ1-2, with D unclear. The length of the CDR3 is 15 residues. The V end lost 4 bases, the J end lost 8 bases, and 20 bases lay between the germline ends. CDR1 and CDR2 from the germline V gene are ENHRY and SYGVKD. The CDR3 protein is CAISVNLGWSGGYTF. Here the CDR3 DNA reads TGTGCCATCAGTGTTAACCTCGGGTGGTCCGGCGGCTACACCTTC.

The genes are TRBV7-9 and TRBJ2-7; TRBD1 aligns across 7 bases. From germline, CDR1 is SEHNR and CDR2 FQNEAQ (reference sequence). Unmatched junction bases numbered 7, after V lost 5 bases and J lost 0 bases. The CDR3 contains 15 residues. CDR3 nucleotides: TGTGCCAGCAGCCGGGGACAGCGAAGCTCCTACGAGCAGTACTTC. It is translated as CASSRGQRSSYEQYF.

The gene calls are TRBV6-2 or TRBV6-3 and TRBJ1-2; perhaps TRBD1 as D (5 bases). Germline CDR1 and CDR2: MNHEY and SVGEGT. This CDR3 is 13 amino acids long. V lost 5 bases and J lost 8, with 15 bases in between. The CDR3 region is CASSDGGALGYTF. CDR3 DNA: TGTGCCAGCAGTGACGGCGGGGCTTTGGGCTACACCTTC.

This rearrangement joins TRBV10-2 to TRBJ2-7; 9 bases match TRBD2. V was pared by 6 bases and J by 7 bases, with 10 bases of the junction left unmatched. The germline V gene has CDR1 WSHSY and CDR2 SAAADI. The CDR3 runs to 14 residues. CDR3 DNA sequence: TGCGCCAGCAGACCGGGACTAGCAGCCGTGGAGCAGTACTTC. Residues: CASRPGLAAVEQYF.

The genes are TRBV6-2 or TRBV6-3 and TRBJ2-7, with TRBD1 identical over 11 bases. The CDR3 spans 14 residues. The V gene's germline CDR1 is MNHEY and CDR2 SVGEGT. V gave up 5 bases and J gave up 2 bases; unmatched junction bases: 2. In DNA, the CDR3 is TGTGCCAGCAGTCGGGACAGGGGGGCCTACGAGCAGTACTTC. It yields the protein CASSRDRGAYEQYF.